This paragraph reports one T cell receptor beta chain. This record belongs to a study of blood T cells in healthy people across ages. A second about 6 to 12 cycle PCR used barcoded and J-beta primers. MiXCR was run by TCRdb on the 5' RACE reads, yielding one entry per CDR3 protein. The table lists 1.5 million to 1.8 million distinct CDR3 sequences, roughly 43% of them singletons. Germline V gene lookup returns CDR1 SGHTA and CDR2 FQGNSA. The junction had 2 bases not matched to a gene; V was cut back by 2 bases and J by 6 bases. CDR3 size: 14 residues. This sequence was found in a woman between 18 and 29 years old in good health. The V gene is TRBV7-2, the J gene TRBJ2-7, with 12 positions matching TRBD2. The sequencing sample was made of blood. CDR3 amino acids: CASSLQLAGGEQYF. CDR3 nucleotide sequence: TGTGCCAGCAGCTTACAACTAGCGGGAGGCGAGCAGTACTTC.